This is a list of T cell receptor beta chains from one sample in a study of human T cells and chemical hapten exposure. Via MiXCR, TCRdb re-called the RACE reads, giving one row per CDR3 protein. The table lists 300,000 to 450,000 distinct CDR3 sequences, approximately 5.1% of them singletons. Material: whole blood, obtained in connection with sensitization to the hapten diphenylcyclopropenone (DPC). These TCRs come from a woman between 50 and 59 years old with alopecia areata. Some clones in this sample may be carry-over from other donors' samples. Both conserved end residues are part of each CDR3. Each record gives: V gene, D gene, J gene, clone size, CDR3 DNA, CDR3 protein. A D gene is named only where the DNA matches it firmly. Rows give clone size only sometimes, using once, few, many, or a class for an expanded clone.

>TRBV12-3/TRBV12-4|TRBD2|TRBJ2-5|few
TGTGCCAGCACCCCCGCCGGACTAGCGGGAGGGTCATACCAAGAGACCCAGTACTTC
CASTPAGLAGGSYQETQYF
>TRBV20-1|TRBD2|TRBJ2-1|many
TGCAGTGCTGGGGGACTAGCGGTGACTTACTCCTACAATGAGCAGTTCTTC
CSAGGLAVTYSYNEQFF
>TRBV25-1|-|TRBJ2-6|-
TGTGCCAGCACTAGGGGCGGCCCTGGGGCCAACGTCCTGACTTTC
CASTRGGPGANVLTF
>TRBV3-1|TRBD2|TRBJ2-1|many
TGTGCCAGCAGCCAAGGGATAGCGGGAGACAATGAGCAGTTCTTC
CASSQGIAGDNEQFF
>TRBV20-1|-|TRBJ1-1|few
TGCAGTGCTAGCTTGGAGGGGGGGACTGAAGCTTTCTTT
CSASLEGGTEAFF
>TRBV6-1|-|TRBJ2-2|few
TGTGCCAGTTTGGAGGCGAACACCGGGGAGCTGTTTTTT
CASLEANTGELFF
>TRBV6-4|-|TRBJ1-1|few
TGTGCCAGCAGTGACTCTGCGAACACTGAAGCTTTCTTT
CASSDSANTEAFF
>TRBV7-2|TRBD2|TRBJ2-1|few
TGTGCCAGCAGCCCCCCACTAGCGGGGAGCCTTGAGCAGTTCTTC
CASSPPLAGSLEQFF
>TRBV13|-|TRBJ1-1|few
TGTGCCAGCAGCTTAGATTCCGGGACGTATGCTTTCTTT
CASSLDSGTYAFF
>TRBV5-6|TRBD1|TRBJ2-1|-
TGTGCCAGCAGCCCGGGGACAGGGGGCCATGAGCAGTTCTTC
CASSPGTGGHEQFF
>TRBV13|TRBD1|TRBJ1-3|-
TGTGCCAGTGCACAGGGGGCTGGAAACACCATATATTTT
CASAQGAGNTIYF
>TRBV30|-|TRBJ1-1|-
TGTGCCTCAGGGTTGGGCACTGAAGCTTTCTTT
CASGLGTEAFF
>TRBV6-5|TRBD1|TRBJ1-1|many
TGTGCCAGCAGTTACGACAGGGGGAACACTGAAGCTTTCTTT
CASSYDRGNTEAFF
>TRBV7-9|-|TRBJ2-5|-
TGTGCCAGCAGCTTCCCGACCACCTCGGCAGAGACCCAGTACTTC
CASSFPTTSAETQYF
>TRBV27|-|TRBJ1-2|many
TGTGCCAGCAGTTCAGGGGATGGCTACACCTTC
CASSSGDGYTF
>TRBV5-1|TRBD2|TRBJ2-1|many
TGCGCCAGCAGCGTCCCGACTAGCGGGGGGTACAATGAGCAGTTCTTC
CASSVPTSGGYNEQFF
>TRBV20-1|-|TRBJ2-7|-
TGCAGTGCTAGACCCGGGAGTGGGAGTGTGTACGAGCAGTACTTC
CSARPGSGSVYEQYF
>TRBV6-2/TRBV6-3|TRBD1|TRBJ1-2|few
TGTGCCAGCAGTTCTTGGACAGGGGCCCTCTATGGCTACACCTTC
CASSSWTGALYGYTF
>TRBV7-9|TRBD1|TRBJ1-1|few
TGTGCCAGCAGCTTAGGTACGGCAGGGGGAGCTGAAGCTTTCTTT
CASSLGTAGGAEAFF
>TRBV29-1|-|TRBJ2-3|-
TGCAGCGTTGAAGAGGTGTCGACTAGCACAGATACGCAGTATTTT
CSVEEVSTSTDTQYF
>TRBV27|-|TRBJ2-7|-
TGTGCCAGCATCGGGGTCGGGTCGAGCTCCTACGAGCAGTACTTC
CASIGVGSSSYEQYF
>TRBV5-6|-|TRBJ1-4|-
TGTGCCAGCAGCTTGGTCGGGATGGATGAAAAACTGTTTTTT
CASSLVGMDEKLFF
>TRBV6-6|-|TRBJ1-6|many
TGTGCCAGCATCAAGGCAGGGATGGGATCACCCCTCCACTTT
CASIKAGMGSPLHF
>TRBV29-1|TRBD2|TRBJ2-1|many
TGCAGCGTCCCACCGGGACTAGAGGGCAATGAGCAGTTCTTC
CSVPPGLEGNEQFF
>TRBV4-3|-|TRBJ2-3|-
TGCGCCAGCAGCCAAGAGGCTCAGGGAAGTGGAGATACGCAGTATTTT
CASSQEAQGSGDTQYF
>TRBV6-2/TRBV6-3|TRBD2|TRBJ2-1|few
TGTGCCAGCACCAAAGGACTAGCGGGGAACAATGAGCAGTTCTTC
CASTKGLAGNNEQFF
>TRBV7-2|-|TRBJ1-2|few
TGTGCCAGCAGCTTAGGCAGGGAGGCTAACTATGGCTACACCTTC
CASSLGREANYGYTF
>TRBV18|-|TRBJ2-2|few
TGTGCCAGCTCACCATTGAGAGGGGAGCTGTTTTTT
CASSPLRGELFF
>TRBV6-2/TRBV6-3|-|TRBJ1-5|many
TGTGCCAGCACTGGGGCGACTTATAGCAATCAGCCCCAGCATTTT
CASTGATYSNQPQHF
>TRBV24-1|-|TRBJ2-1|many
TGTGCCACCAGTCTCTCACAGATGGCACCGCGGGATGAGCAGTTCTTC
CATSLSQMAPRDEQFF
>TRBV12-3/TRBV12-4|-|TRBJ1-3|-
TGTGCCAGCAGTTTCTACGGGGAAAGTGGAAACACCATATATTTT
CASSFYGESGNTIYF
>TRBV6-1|-|TRBJ2-1|-
TGTGCCAGCAGTGGTGAGAAGGAGCAGTTCTTC
CASSGEKEQFF
>TRBV6-5|TRBD2|TRBJ2-5|many
TGTGCCAGCAGTTACTCTCCTAGCGGGAGAAACCAGTACTTC
CASSYSPSGRNQYF
>TRBV2|-|TRBJ1-1|-
TGTGCCAGCAGTATCGGACAAATGAACACTGAAGCTTTCTTT
CASSIGQMNTEAFF
>TRBV6-5|-|TRBJ1-1|many
TGTGCCAGCAGTTACTCGACCACTTCGAACACTGAAGCTTTCTTT
CASSYSTTSNTEAFF
>TRBV7-9|TRBD2|TRBJ2-1|many
TGTGCCAGCATGGTGGTAGCGGGAAATAATGAGCAGTTCTTC
CASMVVAGNNEQFF
>TRBV7-8|-|TRBJ2-3|many
TGTGCCAGCAGTTGGGGACCGTCTAGCGTTAGCACAGATACGCAGTATTTT
CASSWGPSSVSTDTQYF
>TRBV7-3|TRBD2|TRBJ2-1|many
TGTGCCAGCAGCCCGGGACTACGCAAGGATGAGCAGTTCTTC
CASSPGLRKDEQFF
>TRBV5-1|-|TRBJ1-1|-
TGCGCCAGCAGCTTGGAACAGACAGTCAAGAACACTGAAGCTTTCTTT
CASSLEQTVKNTEAFF